A single sample gave rise to the 28 T cell receptor beta chains below, sequenced in a study of blood T cell repertoires in COVID-19. TCRdb's table, derived via immunoSEQ multiplex PCR, lists solely in-frame clones and lacks some. The table records approximately 230,000 clones, approximately 90% of them present only once. Sequencing input: PBMCs or T cells enriched from blood (not recorded which). Source of these receptors: a woman aged 25 to 39 who had recovered from COVID-19.

J is TRBJ2-1 and V is TRBV4-2; 11 bases agree with TRBD1. V shed 1 base and J 9 bases; nucleotides not matched to a gene: 8. The CDR3 is 16 residues long. Germline V gene sequence: CDR1 LGHNA, CDR2 YNFKEQ. The CDR3 is CASSQAPGQGGGEQFF. In nucleotides, the CDR3 is TGTGCCAGCAGCCAAGCACCGGGACAGGGGGGCGGTGAGCAGTTCTTC.

The rearrangement joins TRBV5-1 to TRBJ2-1, with 11 positions matching TRBD2. The germline V gene has CDR1 SGHRS and CDR2 YFSETQ. The junction had 15 bases not matched to a gene; V was cut back by 0 bases and J by 7 bases. This CDR3 comprises 19 residues. DNA of the CDR3: TGCGCCAGCAGCTTGGAGGGGGGAAGACTAGCGGGATCTGGGAATGAGCAGTTCTTC. Protein product: CASSLEGGRLAGSGNEQFF.

The V and J genes are TRBV5-1 and TRBJ2-3, with D possibly being TRBD2 (6 bases). CDR1 is SGHRS, CDR2 YFSETQ, per germline. The CDR3 runs 16 residues. V lost 0 bases and J lost 0, with 11 bases in between. The chain's CDR3 is CASSLEDSGSTDTQYF. The CDR3 DNA is TGCGCCAGCAGCTTGGAGGATAGCGGAAGCACAGATACGCAGTATTTT.

Turning to this clone: Different DNA sequences within this sample yield the same CDR3. The V call is TRBV3-1 (or the pseudogene TRBV3-2), the J call TRBJ1-5; D gene uncertain. CDR3 length equals 13 residues. With 0 bases removed from V and 4 bases from J, the gap between germline ends came to 4 bases. Germline CDR1 reads LGHDT; CDR2 reads YNNKEL (reference sequence). DNA for the CDR3: TGTGCCAGCAGCCAAGACCATAATCAGCCCCAGCATTTT. Protein sequence: CASSQDHNQPQHF.

This chain uses TRBV18 with TRBJ2-1; the match to TRBD1 covers 11 bases. CDR1 and CDR2 (germline): KGHSH, LQKENI. The CDR3 runs to 13 residues. Losses at the gene ends were 6 bases for V and 12 bases for J; bases not matched to a gene: 7. The CDR3 region has the DNA TGTGCCAGCTCTCAACGGGACAGGGGGTCGCAGTTCTTC. Its translation is CASSQRDRGSQFF. The full variable domain, completed using reference TRBV18 and TRBJ2-1, is NAGVMQNPRHLVRRRGQEARLRCSPMKGHSHVYWYRQLPEEGLKFMVYLQKENIIDESGMPKERFSAEFPKEGPSILRIQQVVRGDSAAYFCASSQRDRGSQFFGPGTRLTVL.

This chain uses TRBV15 with TRBJ2-7; possible D gene TRBD1, 5 bases. The CDR3 extends over 13 amino acids. Germline CDR1 is LNHNV and CDR2 is YYDKDF (reference sequence). Trimming shortened V by 2 bases and J by 3 bases, and 8 bases separated the two germline ends. CDR3 protein: CATSRPRDYEQYF. CDR3 nucleotide sequence: TGTGCCACCAGCAGACCCAGGGACTACGAGCAGTACTTC.

This chain connects TRBV21-1 to TRBJ1-2. TRBV21-1 is shown as a pseudogene. The CDR3 has 15 residues. The CDR3: CASSLIRGGKYGYTF. The CDR3 bases are TGTGCCAGCAGCCTTATTAGGGGGGGTAAATATGGCTACACCTTC.

V usage is TRBV12-3 or TRBV12-4 and J usage is TRBJ1-2; the D gene is possibly TRBD1 (6 bases). V was shortened by 5 bases and J by 7 bases, with 14 bases between the two germline ends. The CDR3 covers 13 residues. The CDR3 sequence: CASSHRDLRGYTF. As DNA, the CDR3 is TGTGCCAGCAGTCACAGGGACCTTCGTGGCTACACCTTC.

The J gene is TRBJ2-2, the V gene TRBV29-1; no clear D. Looked up from germline, CDR1 is SQVTM and CDR2 is ANQGSEA. The CDR3 totals 12 residues. In nucleotides, the CDR3 is TGCGGCTGCAGTACGAACACCGGGGAGCTGTTTTTT. Translating gives CGCSTNTGELFF.

The chain has TRBV18 and TRBJ1-2, with 9 bases identical to TRBD1. V dropped 8 bases and J dropped 7; count of bases not matched to a gene: 5. The CDR3 has 12 amino acids. Germline V gene sequence: CDR1 KGHSH, CDR2 LQKENI. CDR3 in amino acids: CASAEQGAGYTF. CDR3 DNA sequence: TGTGCCAGCGCTGAACAGGGGGCTGGCTACACCTTC.

The chain uses TRBV10-3 and TRBJ1-5; perhaps TRBD1 as D (5 bases). CDR3 length equals 16 residues. V was cut by 0 bases and J by 1 base, with 10 bases left in between. From germline, CDR1 is ENHRY and CDR2 SYGVKD. The chain's CDR3 is CAISESRTPSNQPQHF. Written as DNA, the CDR3 is TGTGCCATCAGTGAGTCGAGGACACCCAGCAATCAGCCCCAGCATTTT.

This clone was observed a few times. This rearrangement joins TRBV5-4 to TRBJ2-1; D perhaps matches TRBD2 (5 bases). The CDR3 contains 14 residues. Trimming removed 3 bases from V and 5 bases from J, with 12 bases in between. Looked up from germline, CDR1 is SGHNT and CDR2 is YYREEE (reference sequence). CDR3 protein: CASSSRRGNNEQFF. DNA of the CDR3: TGTGCCAGCAGCTCGCGACGAGGGAACAATGAGCAGTTCTTC.

V gene TRBV29-1 combines with J gene TRBJ1-2; 10 nucleotides align to TRBD1. Trimming removed 5 bases from V and 7 bases from J; junction bases left unmatched: 10. The germline gives CDR1 SQVTM, CDR2 ANQGSEA. The CDR3 covers 14 residues. The CDR3 reads CSVTPGQGTSGYTF. Written as DNA, the CDR3 is TGCAGCGTTACTCCGGGACAGGGGACCAGTGGCTACACCTTC.

V is TRBV4-3 and J is TRBJ2-7, with 7 bases aligning to TRBD2. Germline CDR1 and CDR2: LGHNA and YSLEER. The CDR3 length is 15 residues. J lost 1 base, V lost 5 bases, and 8 bases had no gene match. Here the CDR3 DNA reads TGCGCCAGCAGCAACGGACTAGATAGTTCCTACGAGCAGTACTTC. Translated: CASSNGLDSSYEQYF.

V and J are TRBV27 and TRBJ1-2, with D uncertain. V was cut by 4 bases and J by 2 bases, with 8 bases left in between. The CDR3 is 13 amino acids. Germline V gene data show CDR1 as MNHEY and CDR2 as SMNVEV (reference sequence). As DNA, the CDR3 is TGTGCCAGCAGTTCTGGCAAGAACTATGGCTACACCTTC. This sequence encodes CASSSGKNYGYTF.

The rearrangement joins TRBV7-3 to TRBJ2-2; TRBD2 aligns across 10 bases. The CDR3 runs 16 residues. The V and J ends lost 5 bases and 5 bases, in that order; junction bases with no gene match: 8. The germline V gene encodes CDR1 SGHTA and CDR2 FQGTGA. Written as DNA, the CDR3 is TGTGCCAGCAGCCCATATAGCGGGAGGACGACCGGGGAGCTGTTTTTT. This encodes CASSPYSGRTTGELFF.

V usage is TRBV28 and J usage is TRBJ1-2, with D perhaps matching TRBD1 (5 bases). CDR1 and CDR2 from the germline V gene are MDHEN and SYDVKM. Deletions cut 5 bases from V and 7 bases from J, with 17 bases between. The CDR3 contains 14 residues. CDR3 in amino acids: CASSTPRELSGYTF. The CDR3 DNA reads TGTGCCAGCAGTACCCCCAGGGAACTAAGTGGCTACACCTTC.

This chain uses TRBV27 with TRBJ2-5; 7 nucleotides agree with TRBD1. The CDR3 has 16 amino acids. Per germline, CDR1 MNHEY and CDR2 SMNVEV (reference sequence). With V trimmed by 5 bases and J by 5 bases, 14 bases remained unmatched. In DNA form, the CDR3 reads TGTGCCAGCAGTCCCGACAGGGCACTACTGGGTGAGACCCAGTACTTC. Its protein is CASSPDRALLGETQYF.

The chain employs TRBV7-9 and TRBJ2-3; D perhaps matches TRBD1 (5 bases). Trimming cost V 1 base and J 4 bases, with 12 bases left between them. The CDR3 contains 15 residues. CDR1 is SEHNR and CDR2 is FQNEAQ in the germline V gene (reference sequence). The CDR3 nucleotides read TGTGCCAGCAGCTTAGTGAGACAGTCCTCAGATACGCAGTATTTT. It translates to CASSLVRQSSDTQYF.

The chain employs TRBV28 and TRBJ2-2; 10 bases agree with TRBD2. The germline V gene encodes CDR1 MDHEN and CDR2 SYDVKM. The CDR3 runs 17 residues. Trimming removed 11 bases from V and 2 bases from J; junction bases left unmatched: 14. The CDR3 loop is CAAQRIAGGRNTGELFF. DNA of the CDR3: TGTGCCGCGCAAAGGATAGCGGGAGGTCGAAACACCGGGGAGCTGTTTTTT.

In nucleotides, the CDR3 is TGTGCCAGCAGTTTAGAGACAGGGACTACTGAAGCTTTCTTT. It yields the protein CASSLETGTTEAFF. The genes are TRBV27 and TRBJ1-1; TRBD1 matches 7 bases. The junction had 5 bases not matched to a gene; V was cut back by 2 bases and J by 5 bases. Germline CDR1 is MNHEY and CDR2 is SMNVEV (reference sequence). This CDR3 is 14 amino acids long.

The DNA for the CDR3 is TGTGCCAGCAAGCTGCGAACCCTGGTTTTCGGTACTGAAGCTTTCTTT. Translated: CASKLRTLVFGTEAFF. The rearrangement joins TRBV28 to TRBJ1-1; no reliable D call. CDR3 size: 16 residues. Trimming cost V 7 bases and J 5 bases, with 23 bases left between them. From germline, CDR1 is MDHEN and CDR2 SYDVKM.

The rearrangement joins TRBV5-1 to TRBJ1-2; maybe TRBD1 (5 bases). Germline CDR1 is SGHRS and CDR2 is YFSETQ. Deletions cut 2 bases from V and 6 bases from J, with 20 bases between. The CDR3 loop spans 16 amino acids. CDR3 residues: CASSFQGPLQGNGYTF. The CDR3 coding sequence is TGCGCCAGCAGCTTCCAGGGTCCCCTCCAGGGTAATGGCTACACCTTC.

This clone was observed once. This chain uses TRBV9 with TRBJ2-1; possibly TRBD2 for D (6 bases). CDR1 and CDR2 (germline): SGDLS, YYNGEE. The length of the CDR3 is 14 residues. Trimming took off 3 bases at V and 3 bases at J, with 10 bases between the two ends. CDR3 DNA sequence: TGTGCCAGCAGCGAATCCGGGAGCTACAATGAGCAGTTCTTC. Protein product: CASSESGSYNEQFF.

The genes are TRBV7-3 and TRBJ2-7; TRBD2 matches at 7 bases. The length of the CDR3 is 13 residues. CDR1 SGHTA and CDR2 FQGTGA come from the germline V gene. V lost 4 bases and J lost 2; bases outside the gene matches: 2. The CDR3 sequence: CASSSGTTYEQYF. The CDR3 nucleotides are TGTGCCAGCAGCTCCGGGACTACCTACGAGCAGTACTTC.

The chain combines TRBV4-3 with TRBJ1-3; no definite D call. In germline, CDR1 is LGHNA, CDR2 YSLEER. V dropped 0 bases and J dropped 0 bases, with 12 bases sitting between them. This CDR3 comprises 17 residues. CDR3 residues: CASSQDLLLHSGNTIYF. CDR3 sequence (DNA): TGCGCCAGCAGCCAAGATCTACTGCTCCACTCTGGAAACACCATATATTTT.

The chain couples TRBV3-1 (or the pseudogene TRBV3-2) to TRBJ1-2, with 7 bases matching TRBD1. After removal of 5 bases from V and 6 bases from J, the junction contained 12 bases not matched to a gene. Germline CDR1 reads LGHDT; CDR2 reads YNNKEL (reference sequence). There are 15 residues in the CDR3. CDR3 in DNA: TGTGCCAGCAGCTTTCGACGGGACAGCAACGATGGCTACACCTTC. It translates to CASSFRRDSNDGYTF.

The chain carries TRBV19 and TRBJ1-6; D is unresolved. Trimming left V 7 bases short and J 5 bases short, with 9 bases between. The CDR3 is 13 amino acids. CDR1 is LNHDA, CDR2 SQIVND, per germline (reference sequence). CDR3 loop: CASKQNDNSPLHF. CDR3 in DNA: TGTGCCAGTAAACAGAACGATAATTCACCCCTCCACTTT.